This TCR beta chain was recovered during a study of T cell repertoires in cytomegalovirus infection. Study-wide context: Indicated by public TCR beta signatures were CMV infection and matching HLA type. Study-level findings and limits: The ex vivo response was dominated by HLA-C-restricted CMV-specific TCR beta clonotypes. Using cumulative public TCR beta family frequency, the authors identified those who carried CMV together with the relevant HLA.

The CDR3 contains 14 residues. Germline CDR1 is SEHNR and CDR2 is FQNEAQ (reference sequence). Trimming removed 1 base from V and 3 bases from J, with 10 bases in between. Comments on this clonotype: Antigen: not known.

TCRdb reprocessed the reads with MiXCR, giving one entry per CDR3 protein. Among 170,000 or so distinct CDR3 sequences listed, approximately 17% were seen once. The receptor's source is a human donor in good health (CMV status not recorded). Some clones in this sample may be carry-over from other donors' samples. Sequenced material: CD8+ T cells from PBMCs. This chain uses TRBV7-9 with TRBJ2-7; D perhaps matches TRBD2 (7 bases). CDR3 residues: CASSLEGGGYEQYF. For the CDR3, the DNA is TGTGCCAGCAGCTTAGAAGGGGGGGGCTACGAGCAGTACTTC.